This passage covers 28 T cell receptor beta chains from one sample sequenced in a study of blood T cell repertoires in COVID-19. Profiled with immunoSEQ multiplex PCR; TCRdb holds only in-frame clones, not every one. The sample lists under 250,000 clones, about 80% occurring once. The sample comprised peripheral blood. These receptor sequences come from a woman aged 35 to 49 with active or convalescent COVID-19.

The chain links TRBV30 to TRBJ2-7, with D tentatively TRBD1 (6 bases). This CDR3 is built from 16 residues. CDR1 and CDR2 from the germline V gene are GTSNPN and SVGIG (reference sequence). V gave up 0 bases and J gave up 0 bases, with 15 bases separating them. CDR3 protein: CAWSVYPGAISYEQYF. CDR3 in DNA: TGTGCCTGGAGTGTATACCCAGGGGCCATCTCCTACGAGCAGTACTTC.

The CDR3: CATSDPGQGGTNEKLFF. CDR3 DNA: TGTGCCACCAGTGACCCGGGACAGGGCGGCACTAATGAAAAACTGTTTTTT. J is TRBJ1-4 and V is TRBV24-1; 9 bases line up with TRBD1. The CDR3 is made up of 17 amino acids. V was clipped by 4 bases and J by 2 bases; unmatched bases: 7. Germline lookup yields CDR1 KGHDR and CDR2 SFDVKD.

This chain connects TRBV9 to TRBJ2-5, with TRBD1 matching 8 bases. The CDR3 totals 14 residues. Trimming took 2 bases from V and 7 from J; bases not matched to a gene: 7. CDR1 SGDLS and CDR2 YYNGEE come from the germline V gene. Here the CDR3 reads CASSVGQGQGTQYF. Written as DNA, the CDR3 is TGTGCCAGCAGCGTCGGACAGGGCCAGGGGACCCAGTACTTC. Using reference TRBV9 and TRBJ2-5 for the parts outside the CDR3, the full variable domain is DSGVTQTPKHLITATGQRVTLRCSPRSGDLSVYWYQQSLDQGLQFLIQYYNGEERAKGNILERFSAQQFPDLHSELNLSSLELGDSALYFCASSVGQGQGTQYFGPGTRLLVL.

This chain joins TRBV19 and TRBJ1-2; possible D gene TRBD1, 6 bases. V gave up 4 bases and J gave up 2 bases, with 20 bases separating them. There are 17 residues in the CDR3. Germline V lookup: CDR1 LNHDA, CDR2 SQIVND (reference sequence). CDR3 sequence reads: CASSTERRGRVNYGYTF. Written as DNA, the CDR3 is TGTGCCAGTAGTACAGAGCGAAGGGGGAGAGTCAACTATGGCTACACCTTC.

The count of this clone is one. The rearrangement uses TRBV19 and TRBJ1-2; D is ambiguous. This CDR3 has 10 residues. Trimming cost V 6 bases and J 4 bases, with 3 bases left between them. Per germline, CDR1 LNHDA and CDR2 SQIVND (reference sequence). CDR3 nucleotide sequence: TGTGCCAGTAGCAGCTATGGCTACACCTTC. It codes for CASSSYGYTF.

The V gene is TRBV29-1, the J gene TRBJ2-7; TRBD2 aligns across 12 bases. Trimming cost V 1 base and J 7 bases; bases outside gene matches: 5. CDR3 size: 14 residues. Germline assignment: CDR1 SQVTM and CDR2 ANQGSEA. CDR3 nucleotides: TGCAGCGTTGAAGCGGGCCTAGCGGGAGGGGAGCAGTACTTC. It yields the protein CSVEAGLAGGEQYF.

The V call is TRBV5-5, the J call TRBJ2-7, with D possibly TRBD1 on 6 matching bases. Germline CDR1 is SGHKS and CDR2 is YYEKEE (reference sequence). CDR3 length: 15 residues. V lost 0 bases and J 2 bases, leaving 12 bases between the germline ends. The CDR3 is CASSLARRGTYEQYF. The CDR3 nucleotides are TGTGCCAGCAGCTTGGCCCGCAGGGGAACCTACGAGCAGTACTTC.

The rearrangement links TRBV2 to TRBJ1-5, with D possibly matching TRBD1 (5 bases). The germline CDR1 and CDR2 sequences are SNHLY and FYNNEI. V shed 3 bases and J shed 4 bases, with 13 bases lying between them. The CDR3 is 15 residues long. The chain's CDR3 is CASSEGYRNNQPQHF. As DNA, the CDR3 is TGTGCCAGCAGTGAGGGCTACAGGAATAATCAGCCCCAGCATTTT.

This rearrangement joins TRBV11-3 to TRBJ1-2, with 7 nucleotides matching TRBD1. The germline V gene encodes CDR1 SGHNT and CDR2 YENEEA. After removal of 1 base from V and 5 bases from J, the junction contained 1 base not matched to a gene. There are 13 residues in the CDR3. CDR3 protein: CASSLGQGYGYTF. The CDR3 DNA reads TGTGCCAGCAGCTTAGGACAGGGTTATGGCTACACCTTC.

The chain joins TRBV11-3 to TRBJ2-7, with D tentatively TRBD1 (6 bases). With 5 bases removed from V and 1 base from J, the gap between germline ends came to 18 bases. Germline CDR1 and CDR2: SGHNT and YENEEA. The CDR3 is 16 amino acids. The CDR3 protein is CASSLLDRRGSYEQYF. Here the CDR3 DNA reads TGTGCCAGCAGCCTATTGGACAGAAGGGGATCCTACGAGCAGTACTTC.

The chain links TRBV6-1 to TRBJ1-3; 7 bases are shared with TRBD1. The CDR3 covers 15 residues. From germline, CDR1 is MNHNS and CDR2 SASEGT. V shed 3 bases and J 4 bases; nucleotides not matched to a gene: 6. In DNA, the CDR3 is TGTGCCAGCAGTGATGTCGGGACAGTGGGAAACACCATATATTTT. It specifies CASSDVGTVGNTIYF.

The V gene is TRBV19, the J gene TRBJ1-5, with TRBD1 as a possible D gene (6 bases). The CDR3 is 13 residues long. Per germline, CDR1 LNHDA and CDR2 SQIVND (reference sequence). V lost 2 bases and J lost 5, with 7 bases in between. The CDR3 loop is CASSIPGDQPQHF. In DNA form, the CDR3 reads TGTGCCAGTAGTATACCAGGGGATCAGCCCCAGCATTTT.

J is TRBJ2-3 and V is TRBV3-1 (or the pseudogene TRBV3-2); no clear D gene. This CDR3 region has 12 residues. Germline lookup yields CDR1 LGHDT and CDR2 YNNKEL (reference sequence). V was cut by 3 bases and J by 6 bases, with 7 bases left in between. CDR3: CASSQTQDTQYF. DNA for the CDR3: TGTGCCAGCAGCCAGACACAGGATACGCAGTATTTT.

This sequence joins TRBV19 and TRBJ1-3, with no clear D. Trimming took 7 bases from V and 0 from J, leaving 7 bases between them. CDR3 length equals 13 residues. CDR1 and CDR2 (germline): LNHDA, SQIVND (reference sequence). CDR3 nucleotide sequence: TGTGCCAGTATAGTCCCCTCTGGAAACACCATATATTTT. Translation gives CASIVPSGNTIYF.

The chain combines TRBV28 with TRBJ2-2; TRBD2 matches 12 bases. Trimming at V came to 6 bases and at J to 7 bases, leaving 6 bases not matched to a gene. Germline V CDR1 and CDR2: MDHEN, SYDVKM. The CDR3 extends over 15 amino acids. The CDR3 sequence is CASSLTSGGFGELFF. CDR3 in DNA: TGTGCCAGCAGCTTAACTAGCGGGGGGTTCGGGGAGCTGTTTTTT.

V is TRBV5-4 and J is TRBJ1-2, with 7 bases that match TRBD1. The germline V gene has CDR1 SGHNT and CDR2 YYREEE (reference sequence). V lost 4 bases to trimming and J lost 7 bases; unmatched junction nucleotides: 10. CDR3 length equals 14 residues. The CDR3 sequence is CASSEGTVRGGYTF. The CDR3 DNA sequence: TGTGCCAGCAGCGAAGGGACAGTAAGAGGTGGCTACACCTTC.

This chain links TRBV29-1 with TRBJ2-3, with 7 bases fitting TRBD2. This CDR3 has 15 amino acids. The V gene's germline CDR1 is SQVTM and CDR2 ANQGSEA. V dropped 3 bases and J dropped 2; count of bases not matched to a gene: 8. CDR3 sequence reads: CSVERLGGFTDTQYF. Here the CDR3 DNA reads TGCAGCGTTGAGCGGCTGGGAGGGTTCACAGATACGCAGTATTTT.

The chain joins TRBV6-5 to TRBJ1-1, with D tentatively TRBD1 (5 bases). Germline values: CDR1 MNHEY, CDR2 SVGAGI. This CDR3 is 13 amino acids long. Trimming removed 2 bases from V and 4 bases from J, with 8 bases in between. CDR3 residues: CASSYAGSTEAFF. CDR3 coding DNA: TGTGCCAGCAGTTACGCAGGGTCCACTGAAGCTTTCTTT.

The chain links TRBV7-9 to TRBJ2-7; 9 nucleotides line up with TRBD2. The CDR3 covers 13 residues. Per germline, CDR1 SEHNR and CDR2 FQNEAQ (reference sequence). With 6 bases clipped from V and 2 bases from J, the junction kept 2 bases outside the gene matches. Written as DNA, the CDR3 is TGTGCCAGCAGGATAGCGGGGGCCTACGAGCAGTACTTC. Translation: CASRIAGAYEQYF.

This chain connects TRBV5-1 to TRBJ1-4; 10 bases map to TRBD1. Germline CDR1 and CDR2: SGHRS and YFSETQ. This CDR3 has 15 amino acids. V lost 0 bases to trimming and J lost 7 bases; unmatched junction nucleotides: 3. As DNA, the CDR3 is TGCGCCAGCAGCTTGGGCGGGGACAGGGGTGAAAAACTGTTTTTT. It codes for CASSLGGDRGEKLFF.

J is TRBJ1-1 and V is TRBV3-1 (or the pseudogene TRBV3-2); 8 nucleotides align to TRBD1. J was trimmed by 2 bases and V by 1 base; bases with no gene match: 3. CDR3 length: 15 residues. The germline V gene encodes CDR1 LGHDT and CDR2 YNNKEL (reference sequence). CDR3 sequence (DNA): TGTGCCAGCAGCCAAGCACAGGGGGTAAACACTGAAGCTTTCTTT. Its protein product is CASSQAQGVNTEAFF.

The V call is TRBV2, the J call TRBJ2-7; 8 nucleotides match TRBD2. CDR1 is SNHLY and CDR2 is FYNNEI in the germline V gene. CDR3 size: 18 residues. After removal of 3 bases from V and 5 bases from J, the junction contained 18 bases not matched to a gene. CDR3 in DNA: TGTGCCAGCAGTGAGGTTGGGGGACTAGAACTAACGGTCCACGAGCAGTACTTC. As protein: CASSEVGGLELTVHEQYF.

V is TRBV15 and J is TRBJ2-2; TRBD1 might be the D (6 bases). Germline CDR1 LNHNV, CDR2 YYDKDF (reference sequence). This CDR3 comprises 16 residues. V shed 1 base and J shed 7 bases, with 16 bases lying between them. CDR3 sequence: CATSRVQGVDRGELFF. The CDR3 nucleotides read TGTGCCACCAGCAGAGTACAGGGAGTTGACCGCGGGGAGCTGTTTTTT.

This clone turned up a few times. The J gene is TRBJ1-5, the V gene TRBV2; 9 nucleotides match TRBD1. The CDR3 length is 16 residues. Trimming at V came to 4 bases and at J to 1 base, leaving 5 bases not matched to a gene. CDR1 and CDR2 from the germline V gene are SNHLY and FYNNEI. CDR3 protein: CASSVTGTGSNQPQHF. The DNA for the CDR3 is TGTGCCAGCAGTGTGACCGGGACAGGGAGCAATCAGCCCCAGCATTTT.

V and J are TRBV2 and TRBJ1-2, with 8 bases that match TRBD1. Germline values: CDR1 SNHLY, CDR2 FYNNEI. V lost 7 bases and J lost 4; bases outside the gene matches: 5. The CDR3 runs 13 residues. The CDR3 loop reads CASNNGQGYGYTF. The CDR3 DNA is TGTGCCAGCAACAACGGACAGGGCTATGGCTACACCTTC. Based on the CDR3 plus reference TRBV2 and TRBJ1-2, the full variable domain is EPEVTQTPSHQVTQMGQEVILRCVPISNHLYFYWYRQILGQKVEFLVSFYNNEISEKSEIFDDQFSVERPDGSNFTLKIRSTKLEDSAMYFCASNNGQGYGYTFGSGTRLTVV.

CDR3 nucleotides: TGTGCCAGCAGTACCCACCAGGACACTGAAGCTTTCTTT. This translates into CASSTHQDTEAFF. The chain carries TRBV6-5 and TRBJ1-1, with unresolved D. This CDR3 contains 13 residues. Trimming removed 5 bases at V and 3 bases at J, with 10 bases between. CDR1 is MNHEY, CDR2 SVGAGI, per germline.

Note on this clone: Different DNA sequences within this sample yield the same CDR3. The chain links TRBV5-6 to TRBJ1-5, with a tentative D call TRBD1 (5 bases). V dropped 1 base and J dropped 7 bases, with 6 bases sitting between them. The CDR3 spans 12 residues. Germline V gene lookup returns CDR1 SGHDT and CDR2 YYEEEE. The CDR3 nucleotides are TGTGCCAGCAGCTTGAGGGGCCAGCCCCAGCATTTT. Protein product: CASSLRGQPQHF.

The V gene is TRBV7-2, the J gene TRBJ2-1, with TRBD1 matching 8 bases. V shed 5 bases and J 5 bases; nucleotides not matched to a gene: 8. Germline V lookup: CDR1 SGHTA, CDR2 FQGNSA. The CDR3 loop spans 15 amino acids. The CDR3 region is CASSAQGASNNEQFF. CDR3 nucleotide sequence: TGTGCCAGCAGCGCTCAGGGGGCGTCGAACAATGAGCAGTTCTTC.